One sample yielded the 27 T cell receptor beta chains listed below, sequenced in a study of T cells after yellow fever vaccination. TCRdb called the 5' RACE reads again in MiXCR, with one record for every CDR3 protein. The sample consists of around 350,000 distinct CDR3 sequences, 11% of them appearing once. The material sequenced was PBMCs, taken on the day of the first yellow fever vaccination. Receptors were obtained from a man younger than 35 who received the YFV17D yellow fever vaccine.

The V call is TRBV27, the J call TRBJ2-5, with TRBD2 as a possible D gene (7 bases). Germline CDR1 and CDR2: MNHEY and SMNVEV (reference sequence). Trimming removed 8 bases from V and 5 bases from J, with 15 bases in between. This CDR3 region has 13 residues. DNA for the CDR3: TGTGCCAGCGGCTGGAGGGGGGGGGAGACCCAGTACTTC. Its translation is CASGWRGGETQYF.

V and J are TRBV5-1 and TRBJ1-1; 11 bases map to TRBD1. The J segment lost 5 bases and the V segment lost 3 bases, leaving 3 bases of the junction unmatched. CDR1 and CDR2 from the germline V gene are SGHRS and YFSETQ. The CDR3 spans 14 residues. CDR3 nucleotide sequence: TGCGCCAGCAGCTACCGGGACAGGGGGACTGAAGCTTTCTTT. Its protein is CASSYRDRGTEAFF. Together with reference TRBV5-1 and TRBJ1-1, the CDR3 gives the full variable domain: KAGVTQTPRYLIKTRGQQVTLSCSPISGHRSVSWYQQTPGQGLQFLFEYFSETQRNKGNFPGRFSGRQFSNSRSEMNVSTLELGDSALYLCASSYRDRGTEAFFGQGTRLTVV.

This chain connects TRBV3-1 to TRBJ2-7; TRBD2 agrees at 9 bases. The CDR3 sequence is 13 residues long. CDR1 and CDR2 from the germline V gene are LGHDT and YNNKEL (reference sequence). After removal of 3 bases from V and 5 bases from J, the junction contained 2 bases not matched to a gene. The CDR3 nucleotides are TGTGCCAGCAGCCATAGCGGGGGCGACGAGCAGTACGTC. It encodes CASSHSGGDEQYV.

This sequence joins TRBV7-9 and TRBJ2-4; D ambiguous. Trimming removed 4 bases from V and 1 base from J, with 14 bases in between. Germline V gene data show CDR1 as SEHNR and CDR2 as FQNEAQ (reference sequence). The CDR3 contains 16 residues. CDR3 sequence reads: CASSSQPYTAKNIQYF. The CDR3 nucleotides are TGTGCCAGCAGCTCTCAACCGTACACGGCCAAAAACATTCAGTACTTC.

This clonotype has a handful of counts. The chain is built from TRBV20-1 and TRBJ1-4; 8 nucleotides line up with TRBD1. V dropped 4 bases and J dropped 2; count of bases not matched to a gene: 9. Germline V gene sequence: CDR1 DFQATT, CDR2 SNEGSKA (reference sequence). The CDR3 is 16 residues long. Here the CDR3 reads CSAIEDRAATNEKLFF. The CDR3, as DNA: TGCAGTGCTATAGAGGACAGGGCTGCCACTAATGAAAAACTGTTTTTT.

The genes are TRBV4-2 and TRBJ2-5; D remains ambiguous. The germline V gene has CDR1 LGHNA and CDR2 YNFKEQ. Trimming stripped 1 base from V and 2 bases from J, with 14 bases between. CDR3 length: 16 residues. In DNA, the CDR3 is TGTGCCAGCAGCCAAGTTTCTGCAGAGGCACAAGAGACCCAGTACTTC. Amino acids: CASSQVSAEAQETQYF.

The chain employs TRBV11-2 and TRBJ2-2; possible D gene TRBD2, 6 bases. The CDR3 has 15 amino acids. The germline CDR1 and CDR2 sequences are SGHAT and FQNNGV. The V gene lost 5 bases and the J gene lost 7 bases, with 17 bases spanning the gap. The CDR3 nucleotides are TGTGCCAGCAGCCAGACCCCGCTTAGCGGCGGGGAGCTGTTTTTT. Translated: CASSQTPLSGGELFF. Supplemented by reference TRBV11-2 and TRBJ2-2, the full variable domain reads EAGVAQSPRYKIIEKRQSVAFWCNPISGHATLYWYQQILGQGPKLLIQFQNNGVVDDSQLPKDRFSAERLKGVDSTLKIQPAKLEDSAVYLCASSQTPLSGGELFFGEGSRLTVL.

This clonotype was detected many times. This rearrangement joins TRBV5-5 to TRBJ1-1; no definite D call. Per the germline V gene, CDR1 is SGHKS and CDR2 is YYEKEE (reference sequence). This CDR3 region has 14 residues. Trimming stripped 4 bases from V and 5 bases from J, with 15 bases between. The CDR3 sequence: CASSPRTGRTEAFF. CDR3 coding DNA: TGTGCCAGCAGCCCGAGAACGGGTCGAACTGAAGCTTTCTTT.

This chain connects TRBV9 to TRBJ2-7; perhaps TRBD2 as D (6 bases). Trimming pared 2 bases from V and 1 base from J, leaving 13 bases between. Germline V gene lookup returns CDR1 SGDLS and CDR2 YYNGEE. The CDR3 covers 15 residues. CDR3 region: CASSVGGQGSYEQYF. The CDR3 nucleotides are TGTGCCAGCAGCGTTGGAGGGCAGGGATCCTACGAGCAGTACTTC.

This clonotype was counted at least ten times. The genes are TRBV20-1 and TRBJ2-3, with TRBD1 as a possible D gene (6 bases). The CDR3 runs to 14 residues. Trimming left V 0 bases short and J 8 bases short, with 15 bases between. Germline CDR1 DFQATT, CDR2 SNEGSKA (reference sequence). The CDR3 loop reads CSARDWGAQGTQYF. CDR3 DNA sequence: TGCAGTGCTAGAGATTGGGGAGCACAGGGTACGCAGTATTTT.

The CDR3 loop is CATRFGGSNQPQHF. The CDR3 nucleotides read TGTGCCACGCGCTTTGGGGGTAGCAATCAGCCCCAGCATTTT. This chain joins TRBV15 and TRBJ1-5; possibly TRBD1 for D (5 bases). Germline V gene sequence: CDR1 LNHNV, CDR2 YYDKDF (reference sequence). The V and J ends lost 9 bases and 0 bases respectively, with 12 bases between them. This CDR3 has 14 residues.

Comment on this clonotype: Just one base apart from a much larger clone, this may be a read error. CDR3 in DNA: TGTGCCAGCTCCCCCGGGCGGGGGGATGGAGAGACCCAGTACTTC. It specifies CASSPGRGDGETQYF. The rearrangement joins TRBV18 to TRBJ2-5; 8 bases agree with TRBD2. Germline lookup yields CDR1 KGHSH and CDR2 LQKENI. This CDR3 comprises 15 residues. J was trimmed by 4 bases and V by 6 bases; bases with no gene match: 10. Drawing the rest from reference TRBV18 and TRBJ2-5, the complete variable domain is NAGVMQNPRHLVRRRGQEARLRCSPMKGHSHVYWYRQLPEEGLKFMVYLQKENIIDESGMPKERFSAEFPKEGPSILRIQQVVRGDSAAYFCASSPGRGDGETQYFGPGTRLLVL.

This clonotype was seen only a few times. The rearrangement uses TRBV7-3 and TRBJ2-2; D tentatively reads TRBD1 or TRBD2 (6 bases each). This CDR3 is 15 amino acids long. V lost 1 base and J lost 4, with 10 bases in between. Germline V gene lookup returns CDR1 SGHTA and CDR2 FQGTGA. The CDR3 sequence: CASSLIPGATGELFF. The CDR3 region has the DNA TGTGCCAGCAGCTTAATACCGGGGGCCACCGGGGAGCTGTTTTTT.

The chain recombines TRBV6-2 or TRBV6-3 with TRBJ2-2; TRBD2 agrees at 8 bases. After removal of 6 bases from V and 8 bases from J, the junction contained 11 bases not matched to a gene. This CDR3 contains 15 residues. The V gene's germline CDR1 is MNHEY and CDR2 SVGEGT. The CDR3 loop reads CASRDSQRGLGELFF. Written as DNA, the CDR3 is TGTGCCAGCAGGGATTCGCAGCGGGGGCTGGGGGAGCTGTTTTTT.

The chain uses TRBV3-1 and TRBJ1-1, with a possible D match to TRBD1 (5 bases). This CDR3 region has 13 residues. Germline CDR1 and CDR2: LGHDT and YNNKEL (reference sequence). V lost 4 bases to trimming and J lost 7 bases, with 13 bases between them. CDR3 loop: CASSRAGEIEAFF. The CDR3 DNA is TGTGCCAGCAGCCGCGCGGGGGAAATTGAAGCTTTCTTT.

The table lists this clonotype with many counts. V is TRBV5-1 and J is TRBJ2-2; 7 nucleotides line up with TRBD1. Germline CDR1 is SGHRS and CDR2 is YFSETQ. This CDR3 has 15 residues. Trimming took 0 bases from V and 3 from J; bases not matched to a gene: 2. CDR3: CASSLDGQDTGELFF. The DNA of the CDR3 is TGCGCCAGCAGCTTGGATGGACAGGACACCGGGGAGCTGTTTTTT.

This chain connects TRBV3-1 to TRBJ2-7, with D maybe TRBD1 (6 bases). Germline CDR1 and CDR2: LGHDT and YNNKEL (reference sequence). The CDR3 is 13 residues long. V dropped 1 base and J dropped 4 bases, with 8 bases sitting between them. For the CDR3, the DNA is TGTGCCAGCAGCCAAGTAGGGGGATACGAGCAGTACGTC. It codes for CASSQVGGYEQYV.

The rearrangement uses TRBV4-2 and TRBJ2-1; D remains unclear. The V end was cut by 4 bases, the J end by 0 bases, with 13 bases between. CDR3 size: 16 residues. Germline CDR1 reads LGHNA; CDR2 reads YNFKEQ. The DNA of the CDR3 is TGTGCCAGCAGCCCTTACCGCGGAAACTCCTACAATGAGCAGTTCTTC. This gives the protein CASSPYRGNSYNEQFF.

This clonotype showed up just a few times. This chain connects TRBV27 to TRBJ1-2; tentative D call: TRBD1 (5 bases). The V and J ends lost 8 bases and 0 bases respectively, with 10 bases between them. The CDR3 contains 13 residues. Germline CDR1 is MNHEY and CDR2 is SMNVEV (reference sequence). The CDR3 region has the DNA TGTGCCAGCCGGGGCATAGCTAACTATGGCTACACCTTC. Amino acids: CASRGIANYGYTF.

This clonotype was seen a few times. The CDR3 is CASSLVSLNTEAFF. CDR3 nucleotide sequence: TGTGCCAGCAGCTTAGTCTCATTGAACACTGAAGCTTTCTTT. The rearrangement links TRBV7-2 to TRBJ1-1, with D unresolved. Germline CDR1 SGHTA, CDR2 FQGNSA. This CDR3 is 14 amino acids long. Trimming removed 1 base from V and 0 bases from J, with 6 bases in between.

This clonotype was seen a few times. This sequence joins TRBV7-9 and TRBJ2-4; D gene ambiguous. Trimming removed 5 bases at V and 1 base at J, with 6 bases between. Germline V gene data show CDR1 as SEHNR and CDR2 as FQNEAQ (reference sequence). The CDR3 is 13 amino acids. The CDR3: CASSPKAKNIQYF. DNA for the CDR3: TGTGCCAGCAGCCCAAAGGCCAAAAACATTCAGTACTTC.

There are a few counts of this clonotype. The J gene is TRBJ1-2, the V gene TRBV15, with D possibly being TRBD1 (6 bases). The V end lost 2 bases, the J end lost 8 bases, and 24 bases lay between the germline ends. The CDR3 contains 17 residues. The germline V gene has CDR1 LNHNV and CDR2 YYDKDF (reference sequence). The CDR3 spells CATSRLTLDSPRGGYTF. In DNA form, the CDR3 reads TGTGCCACCAGCAGACTCACCCTGGACAGTCCGCGAGGGGGCTACACCTTC. The complete variable domain, with remaining parts taken from reference TRBV15 and TRBJ1-2, reads DAMVIQNPRYQVTQFGKPVTLSCSQTLNHNVMYWYQQKSSQAPKLLFHYYDKDFNNEADTPDNFQSRRPNTSFCFLDIRSPGLGDTAMYLCATSRLTLDSPRGGYTFGSGTRLTVV.

The chain joins TRBV7-2 to TRBJ2-2, with a tentative D call TRBD1 (6 bases). Trimming took 3 bases from V and 7 from J, leaving 9 bases between them. Per germline, CDR1 SGHTA and CDR2 FQGNSA. This CDR3 contains 13 residues. CDR3 amino acids: CASSFRGNGELFF. CDR3 nucleotide sequence: TGTGCCAGCAGCTTCAGGGGAAACGGGGAGCTGTTTTTT.

This clonotype has only a few counts. The V and J genes are TRBV12-3 or TRBV12-4 and TRBJ2-2; TRBD1 matches 9 bases. This CDR3 has 15 residues. The V gene end was trimmed by 6 bases and the J gene end by 6 bases; junction bases not matched to a gene: 8. CDR3: CASSDGTGYAGELFF. CDR3 bases: TGTGCCAGCAGCGACGGGACAGGGTACGCCGGGGAGCTGTTTTTT.

J is TRBJ2-2 and V is TRBV7-3, with a tentative D call TRBD1 (5 bases). This CDR3 has 16 amino acids. Germline loops: CDR1 SGHTA, CDR2 FQGTGA. V was shortened by 1 base and J by 4 bases, with 13 bases between the two germline ends. The CDR3 reads CASSLNVVRGTGELFF. CDR3 bases: TGTGCCAGCAGCTTAAACGTAGTAAGGGGCACCGGGGAGCTGTTTTTT.

This clonotype was counted only a few times. In DNA, the CDR3 is TGTGCCAGCAGCTTAGGGCGGTTCGAAGATACGCAGTATTTT. It translates to CASSLGRFEDTQYF. The genes are TRBV7-2 and TRBJ2-3; D gene unclear. Germline V CDR1 and CDR2: SGHTA, FQGNSA. This CDR3 contains 14 residues. Trimming took 1 base from V and 5 from J, leaving 10 bases between them.

The genes are TRBV12-3 or TRBV12-4 and TRBJ2-7; 12 bases map to TRBD2. The CDR3 spans 19 residues. V lost 6 bases, J lost 1 base, and 16 bases stayed unmatched. CDR3: CASSPGAGASGGVSYEQYF. Written as DNA, the CDR3 is TGTGCCAGCAGCCCCGGGGCTGGGGCTAGCGGGGGGGTATCCTACGAGCAGTACTTC.